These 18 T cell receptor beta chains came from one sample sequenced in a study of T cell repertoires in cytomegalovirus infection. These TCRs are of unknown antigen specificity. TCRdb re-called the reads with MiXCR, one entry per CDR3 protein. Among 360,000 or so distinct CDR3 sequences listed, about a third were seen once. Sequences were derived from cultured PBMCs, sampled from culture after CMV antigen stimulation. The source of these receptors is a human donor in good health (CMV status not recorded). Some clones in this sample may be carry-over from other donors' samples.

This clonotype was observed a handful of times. The CDR3 here is CASSQAPQANYGYTF. CDR3 bases: TGCGCCAGCAGCCAAGCTCCCCAGGCTAACTATGGCTACACCTTC. The chain recombines TRBV4-1 with TRBJ1-2; D is uncertain. Trimming took 1 base from V and 0 from J, leaving 9 bases between them. Germline V lookup: CDR1 MGHRA, CDR2 YSYEKL. The CDR3 contains 15 residues.

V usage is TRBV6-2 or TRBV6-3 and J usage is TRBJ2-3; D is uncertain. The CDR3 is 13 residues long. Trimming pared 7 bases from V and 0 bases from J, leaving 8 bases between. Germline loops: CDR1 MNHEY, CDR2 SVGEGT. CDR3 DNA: TGTGCCAGCACCAAAACAAGCACAGATACGCAGTATTTT. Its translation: CASTKTSTDTQYF.

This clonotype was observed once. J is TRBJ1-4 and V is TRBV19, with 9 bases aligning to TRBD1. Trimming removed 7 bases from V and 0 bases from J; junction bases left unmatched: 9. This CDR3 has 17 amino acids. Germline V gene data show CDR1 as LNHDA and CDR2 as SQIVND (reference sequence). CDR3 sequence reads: CASTLGRTGATNEKLFF. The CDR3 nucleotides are TGTGCCAGTACCCTGGGAAGGACAGGGGCAACTAATGAAAAACTGTTTTTT.

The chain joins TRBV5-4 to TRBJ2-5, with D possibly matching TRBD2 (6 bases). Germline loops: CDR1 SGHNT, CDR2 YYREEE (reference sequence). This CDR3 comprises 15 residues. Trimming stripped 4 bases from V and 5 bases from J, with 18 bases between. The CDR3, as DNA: TGTGCCAGCAGCGACCCGGGACTGGAGAGGGAGACCCAGTACTTC. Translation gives CASSDPGLERETQYF.

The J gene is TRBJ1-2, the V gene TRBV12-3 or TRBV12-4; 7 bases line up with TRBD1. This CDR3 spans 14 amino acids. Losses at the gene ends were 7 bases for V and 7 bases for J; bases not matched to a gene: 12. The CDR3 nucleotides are TGTGCCAGCATTGTATCGGACAGGTCCTCTGGCTACACCTTC. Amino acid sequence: CASIVSDRSSGYTF.

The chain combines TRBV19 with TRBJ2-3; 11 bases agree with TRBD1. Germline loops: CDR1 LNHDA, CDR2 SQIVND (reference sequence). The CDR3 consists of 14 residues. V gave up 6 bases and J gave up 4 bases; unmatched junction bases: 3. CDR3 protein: CASRGGQGADTQYF. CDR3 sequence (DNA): TGTGCCAGTAGAGGGGGACAGGGGGCAGATACGCAGTATTTT.

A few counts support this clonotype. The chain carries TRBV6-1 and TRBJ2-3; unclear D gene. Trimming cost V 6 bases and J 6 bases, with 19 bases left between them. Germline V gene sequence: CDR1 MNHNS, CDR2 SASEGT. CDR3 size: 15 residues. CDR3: CASRLGRLAEDTQYF. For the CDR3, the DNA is TGTGCCAGCAGGCTCGGACGCTTGGCGGAGGATACGCAGTATTTT.

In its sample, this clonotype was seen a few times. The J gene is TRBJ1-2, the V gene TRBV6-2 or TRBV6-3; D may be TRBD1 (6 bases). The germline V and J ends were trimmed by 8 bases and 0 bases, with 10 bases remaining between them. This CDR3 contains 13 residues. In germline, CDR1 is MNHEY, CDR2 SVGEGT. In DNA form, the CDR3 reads TGTGCCAGCGGAAACAGGGCTAACTATGGCTACACCTTC. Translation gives CASGNRANYGYTF.

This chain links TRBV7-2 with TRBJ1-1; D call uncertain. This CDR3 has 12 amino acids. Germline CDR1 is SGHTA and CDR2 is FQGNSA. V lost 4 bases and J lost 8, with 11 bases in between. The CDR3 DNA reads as TGTGCCAGCAGCTACATGGAAGGGGAAGCTTTCTTT. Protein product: CASSYMEGEAFF.

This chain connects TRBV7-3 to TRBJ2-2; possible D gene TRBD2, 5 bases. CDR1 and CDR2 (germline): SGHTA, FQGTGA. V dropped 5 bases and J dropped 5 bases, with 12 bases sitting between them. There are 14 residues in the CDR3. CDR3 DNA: TGTGCCAGCAGCCCGGTGGACTCAACCGGGGAGCTGTTTTTT. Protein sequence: CASSPVDSTGELFF.

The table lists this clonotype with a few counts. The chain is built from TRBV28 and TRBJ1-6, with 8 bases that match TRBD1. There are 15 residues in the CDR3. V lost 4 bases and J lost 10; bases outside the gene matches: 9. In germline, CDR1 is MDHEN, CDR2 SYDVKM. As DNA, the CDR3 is TGTGCCAGCAGTTCCGCCGGGACAGGAGCCTCACCCCTCCACTTT. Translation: CASSSAGTGASPLHF.

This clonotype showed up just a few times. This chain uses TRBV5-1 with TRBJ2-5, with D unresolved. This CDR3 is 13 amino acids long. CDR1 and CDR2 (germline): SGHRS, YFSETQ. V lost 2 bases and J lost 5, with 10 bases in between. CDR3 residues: CASSFNVQETQYF. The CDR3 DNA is TGCGCCAGCAGCTTCAACGTCCAGGAGACCCAGTACTTC.

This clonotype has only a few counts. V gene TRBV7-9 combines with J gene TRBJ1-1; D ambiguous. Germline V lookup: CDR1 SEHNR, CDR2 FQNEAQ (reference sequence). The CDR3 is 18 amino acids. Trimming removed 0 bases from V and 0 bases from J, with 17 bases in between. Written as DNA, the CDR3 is TGTGCCAGCAGCTTAGCGCGGTTTTCCTTCGGGATGAACACTGAAGCTTTCTTT. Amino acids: CASSLARFSFGMNTEAFF.

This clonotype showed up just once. CDR3 sequence reads: CASSDWTGSTTEAFF. The CDR3 region has the DNA TGTGCCAGCAGTGATTGGACAGGGTCTACCACTGAAGCTTTCTTT. The genes are TRBV2 and TRBJ1-1; 8 bases are shared with TRBD1. The V and J ends lost 3 bases and 4 bases, in that order; junction bases with no gene match: 7. Germline assignment: CDR1 SNHLY and CDR2 FYNNEI. The CDR3 is 15 residues long.

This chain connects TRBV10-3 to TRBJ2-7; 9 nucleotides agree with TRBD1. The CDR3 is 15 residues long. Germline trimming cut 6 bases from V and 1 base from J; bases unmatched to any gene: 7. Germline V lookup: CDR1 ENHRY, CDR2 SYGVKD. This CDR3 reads CAIRSRDRVSYEQYF. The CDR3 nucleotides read TGTGCCATCAGGTCCCGGGACAGGGTTTCCTACGAGCAGTACTTC.

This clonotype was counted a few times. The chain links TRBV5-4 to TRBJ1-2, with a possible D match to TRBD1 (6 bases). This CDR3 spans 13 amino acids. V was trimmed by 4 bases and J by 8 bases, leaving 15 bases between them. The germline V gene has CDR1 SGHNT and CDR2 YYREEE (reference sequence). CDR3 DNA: TGTGCCAGCAGCCCCAGGGGCACCGGAGGCTACACCTTC. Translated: CASSPRGTGGYTF.

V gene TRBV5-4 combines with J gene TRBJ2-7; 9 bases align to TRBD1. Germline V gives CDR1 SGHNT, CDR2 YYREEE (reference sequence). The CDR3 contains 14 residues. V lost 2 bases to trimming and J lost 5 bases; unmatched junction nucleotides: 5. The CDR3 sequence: CASSFNRGHNEQYV. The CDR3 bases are TGTGCCAGCAGCTTTAACAGGGGGCACAACGAGCAGTACGTC.

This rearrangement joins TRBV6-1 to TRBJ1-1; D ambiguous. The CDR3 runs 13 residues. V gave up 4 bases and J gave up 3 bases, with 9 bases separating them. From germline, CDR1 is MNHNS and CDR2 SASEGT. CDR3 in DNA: TGTGCCAGCAGTGTGCGTGGGGACACTGAAGCTTTCTTT. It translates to CASSVRGDTEAFF.